The 27 T cell receptor beta chains below come from one sample, sequenced in a study of T cells in pancreatic ductal adenocarcinoma. Clones were sequenced by immunoSEQ multiplex PCR, and TCRdb holds only the in-frame ones, with some missing. The sample carries 25,000 to 35,000 clones, approximately 90% recorded once. The selected patients with pancreatic ductal adenocarcinoma had surgery but no neoadjuvant therapy. What was sequenced was PBMCs. Source of these receptors: a human donor with pancreatic ductal adenocarcinoma.

V usage is TRBV9 and J usage is TRBJ2-1, with 8 bases lining up with TRBD2. Germline V gives CDR1 SGDLS, CDR2 YYNGEE. With V trimmed by 0 bases and J by 9 bases, 5 bases remained unmatched. This CDR3 has 14 amino acids. The CDR3 spells CASSVATAGGEQFF. DNA for the CDR3: TGTGCCAGCAGCGTAGCTACGGCGGGGGGTGAGCAGTTCTTC.

The CDR3: CASSFRLTNEKLFF. The CDR3 coding sequence is TGTGCCAGCAGTTTCCGGCTGACTAATGAAAAACTGTTTTTT. The chain has TRBV6-5 and TRBJ1-4; D is unclear. The CDR3 has 14 amino acids. V was trimmed by 4 bases and J by 2 bases, leaving 8 bases between them. Germline CDR1 is MNHEY and CDR2 is SVGAGI.

This clone has only one observation. This chain links TRBV5-1 with TRBJ2-7; no clear D. Per germline, CDR1 SGHRS and CDR2 YFSETQ. The CDR3 runs to 13 residues. Trimming removed 4 bases at V and 3 bases at J, with 11 bases between. The CDR3 region is CASSATMGYEQYF. The CDR3 DNA reads TGCGCCAGCAGCGCCACTATGGGCTACGAGCAGTACTTC.

This clone was seen a handful of times. The chain uses TRBV5-6 and TRBJ2-5, with D possibly being TRBD2 (7 bases). V lost 5 bases, J lost 5 bases, and 19 bases lay in between. Per germline, CDR1 SGHDT and CDR2 YYEEEE. The CDR3 length is 15 residues. The CDR3: CASRWGGSLGETQYF. CDR3 DNA: TGTGCCAGCAGGTGGGGGGGCTCGCTGGGGGAGACCCAGTACTTC.

This clone was counted only a few times. The V gene is TRBV2, the J gene TRBJ1-5; 8 positions match TRBD1. CDR1 is SNHLY and CDR2 is FYNNEI in the germline V gene. With 6 bases clipped from V and 0 bases from J, the junction kept 4 bases outside the gene matches. The CDR3 loop spans 15 amino acids. The CDR3 DNA sequence: TGTGCCAGCAGGTTAGGGACAGGTAGCAATCAGCCCCAGCATTTT. Translating gives CASRLGTGSNQPQHF.

The V call is TRBV5-1, the J call TRBJ1-3; D is unresolved. Deletions cut 3 bases from V and 2 bases from J, with 12 bases between. CDR3 size: 15 residues. The germline V gene has CDR1 SGHRS and CDR2 YFSETQ. The CDR3 spells CASSSGVRPGNTIYF. The CDR3 nucleotides read TGCGCCAGCAGCTCCGGGGTCAGGCCTGGAAACACCATATATTTT. The complete variable domain, with remaining parts taken from reference TRBV5-1 and TRBJ1-3, reads KAGVTQTPRYLIKTRGQQVTLSCSPISGHRSVSWYQQTPGQGLQFLFEYFSETQRNKGNFPGRFSGRQFSNSRSEMNVSTLELGDSALYLCASSSGVRPGNTIYFGEGSWLTVV.

CDR3 loop: CASSLRYGYTF. CDR3 nucleotide sequence: TGTGCCAGCAGTTTACGTTATGGCTACACCTTC. The chain carries TRBV28 and TRBJ1-2; D not resolved. There are 11 residues in the CDR3. Trimming cost V 2 bases and J 5 bases, with 3 bases left between them. Germline V gene sequence: CDR1 MDHEN, CDR2 SYDVKM.

The chain joins TRBV29-1 to TRBJ1-1, with D possibly TRBD1 on 5 matching bases. CDR3 length: 13 amino acids. V shed 4 bases and J shed 0 bases, with 9 bases lying between them. Germline assignment: CDR1 SQVTM and CDR2 ANQGSEA. The CDR3 loop is CSVVEGLNTEAFF. In DNA, the CDR3 is TGCAGCGTTGTGGAGGGGCTGAACACTGAAGCTTTCTTT.

The chain joins TRBV2 to TRBJ1-5; D possibly corresponds to TRBD1 (5 bases). Germline V CDR1 and CDR2: SNHLY, FYNNEI. CDR3 length: 15 residues. V was shortened by 2 bases and J by 4 bases, with 12 bases between the two germline ends. This CDR3 is CASSEFLSGNQPQHF. In DNA, the CDR3 is TGTGCCAGCAGTGAATTCTTATCAGGGAATCAGCCCCAGCATTTT.

The chain couples TRBV7-9 to TRBJ1-4, with D perhaps matching TRBD1 (5 bases). Germline V CDR1 and CDR2: SEHNR, FQNEAQ (reference sequence). The V end lost 7 bases, the J end lost 6 bases, and 15 bases lay between the germline ends. The CDR3 loop spans 14 amino acids. CDR3 residues: CASTTRGVDEKLFF. The CDR3 DNA sequence: TGTGCCAGCACCACCCGAGGGGTCGATGAAAAACTGTTTTTT.

This chain joins TRBV27 and TRBJ1-5, with D tentatively TRBD1 (5 bases). The germline V and J ends were trimmed by 3 bases and 11 bases, with 17 bases remaining between them. The CDR3 length is 14 residues. Germline CDR1 reads MNHEY; CDR2 reads SMNVEV (reference sequence). This chain's CDR3 is CASSFGGDPKAQHF. The DNA for the CDR3 is TGTGCCAGCAGTTTTGGTGGGGACCCAAAGGCCCAGCATTTT.

This clone was recorded only once. The gene calls are TRBV4-2 and TRBJ2-6; D might be TRBD1 (6 bases). The CDR3 consists of 16 residues. The germline V gene has CDR1 LGHNA and CDR2 YNFKEQ. The V gene lost 4 bases and the J gene lost 0 bases, with 10 bases spanning the gap. The CDR3 is CASSPGHFSGANVLTF. The CDR3 DNA is TGTGCCAGCAGCCCGGGACACTTCTCTGGGGCCAACGTCCTGACTTTC.

CDR3 loop: CASSQDSGRNYEQYF. The DNA for the CDR3 is TGTGCCAGCAGCCAGGATAGCGGGAGAAACTACGAGCAGTACTTC. The J gene is TRBJ2-7, the V gene TRBV4-2, with 9 bases matching TRBD2. With V trimmed by 3 bases and J by 3 bases, 6 bases remained unmatched. Germline lookup yields CDR1 LGHNA and CDR2 YNFKEQ. This CDR3 is built from 15 residues.

This rearrangement joins TRBV7-9 to TRBJ2-1; D is possibly TRBD1 or TRBD2 (7 bases each). V was clipped by 6 bases and J by 7 bases, with 22 bases between them. The CDR3 extends over 16 amino acids. Germline CDR1 is SEHNR and CDR2 is FQNEAQ (reference sequence). The CDR3 nucleotides read TGTGCCAGCAGACATGAGGGGAGGGGGCTTAATAATGAGCAGTTCTTC. It codes for CASRHEGRGLNNEQFF.

The rearrangement uses TRBV11-2 and TRBJ2-7; 11 nucleotides agree with TRBD2. Germline CDR1 SGHAT, CDR2 FQNNGV. CDR3 length equals 16 residues. After removal of 2 bases from V and 4 bases from J, the junction contained 7 bases not matched to a gene. CDR3 amino acids: CASSLRGVAGGYEQYF. The CDR3, as DNA: TGTGCCAGCAGCTTAAGGGGAGTAGCGGGAGGGTACGAGCAGTACTTC.

The DNA of the CDR3 is TGTGCCAGCAGCTTAATGGCAGGGGGCCATGGCTACACCTTC. Residues: CASSLMAGGHGYTF. This chain links TRBV7-9 with TRBJ1-2, with 8 bases lining up with TRBD1. This CDR3 region has 14 residues. With 2 bases clipped from V and 6 bases from J, the junction kept 5 bases outside the gene matches. Per germline, CDR1 SEHNR and CDR2 FQNEAQ (reference sequence).

The chain combines TRBV2 with TRBJ1-5; 9 bases are a match to TRBD1. In germline, CDR1 is SNHLY, CDR2 FYNNEI. The CDR3 has 13 residues. The J segment lost 5 bases and the V segment lost 5 bases, leaving 1 base of the junction unmatched. CDR3 protein: CASSWDRDQPQHF. CDR3 DNA: TGTGCCAGCAGTTGGGACAGGGATCAGCCCCAGCATTTT. Supplemented by reference TRBV2 and TRBJ1-5, the full variable domain reads EPEVTQTPSHQVTQMGQEVILRCVPISNHLYFYWYRQILGQKVEFLVSFYNNEISEKSEIFDDQFSVERPDGSNFTLKIRSTKLEDSAMYFCASSWDRDQPQHFGDGTRLSIL.

This rearrangement joins TRBV27 to TRBJ2-3; D not certain. The CDR3 is made up of 13 amino acids. Germline V gene lookup returns CDR1 MNHEY and CDR2 SMNVEV (reference sequence). V lost 5 bases and J 2 bases, leaving 8 bases between the germline ends. The CDR3 region is CASSPVHTDTQYF. DNA for the CDR3: TGTGCCAGCAGTCCCGTACACACAGATACGCAGTATTTT.

V gene TRBV30 combines with J gene TRBJ2-3; unclear D gene. The germline gives CDR1 GTSNPN, CDR2 SVGIG (reference sequence). The CDR3 extends over 13 amino acids. The V end lost 1 base, the J end lost 4 bases, and 9 bases lay between the germline ends. The CDR3 sequence: CAWSALFADTQYF. The CDR3 coding sequence is TGTGCCTGGAGTGCGTTATTCGCAGATACGCAGTATTTT.

The chain has TRBV6-5 and TRBJ1-4; the D is unclear. The germline V and J ends were trimmed by 4 bases and 0 bases, with 9 bases remaining between them. Germline-derived CDR1 and CDR2 are MNHEY and SVGAGI. CDR3 length equals 15 residues. The CDR3 loop reads CASSLTTSTNEKLFF. In DNA, the CDR3 is TGTGCCAGCAGTTTGACGACTTCAACTAATGAAAAACTGTTTTTT.

V usage is TRBV7-2 and J usage is TRBJ1-1, with D possibly being TRBD1 (6 bases). The CDR3 is 13 residues long. Deletions cut 5 bases from V and 1 base from J, with 8 bases between. CDR1 SGHTA and CDR2 FQGNSA come from the germline V gene. The CDR3, as DNA: TGTGCCAGCAGCAAGGACAGGAACACTGAAGCTTTCTTT. It yields the protein CASSKDRNTEAFF.

The genes are TRBV11-3 and TRBJ2-1; 8 bases are shared with TRBD2. The CDR3 sequence is 19 residues long. The V and J ends lost 5 bases and 3 bases, in that order; junction bases with no gene match: 18. Germline CDR1 reads SGHNT; CDR2 reads YENEEA. CDR3 loop: CASSPLSWGGGGYYNEQFF. CDR3 bases: TGTGCCAGCAGCCCCCTGTCCTGGGGGGGCGGGGGGTACTACAATGAGCAGTTCTTC.

This clone has just one count. The chain recombines TRBV28 with TRBJ2-1; maybe TRBD2 (7 bases). V gave up 1 base and J gave up 6 bases, with 22 bases separating them. Germline CDR1 reads MDHEN; CDR2 reads SYDVKM. CDR3 length equals 18 residues. The CDR3 is CASSLSPQRGGRFNEQFF. In DNA, the CDR3 is TGTGCCAGCAGTTTATCCCCCCAGAGGGGGGGGCGATTCAATGAGCAGTTCTTC.

The chain couples TRBV5-4 to TRBJ2-7, with 13 bases aligning to TRBD2. The V gene's germline CDR1 is SGHNT and CDR2 YYREEE (reference sequence). This CDR3 has 16 amino acids. The J segment lost 2 bases and the V segment lost 2 bases, leaving 4 bases of the junction unmatched. The CDR3 region has the DNA TGTGCCAGCAGCTTACAAACTAGCGGGAGGGCCTACGAGCAGTACTTC. This translates into CASSLQTSGRAYEQYF.

The chain recombines TRBV5-6 with TRBJ2-2, with 7 nucleotides matching TRBD2. This CDR3 region has 14 residues. CDR1 and CDR2 (germline): SGHDT, YYEEEE. The V gene end was trimmed by 4 bases and the J gene end by 6 bases; junction bases not matched to a gene: 6. The CDR3 region is CASSLGLGAGELFF. CDR3 nucleotides: TGTGCCAGCAGCCTCGGACTAGGTGCCGGGGAGCTGTTTTTT.

V is TRBV30 and J is TRBJ1-2, with D possibly matching TRBD1 (5 bases). Trimming removed 0 bases from V and 4 bases from J, with 15 bases in between. CDR1 is GTSNPN and CDR2 is SVGIG in the germline V gene (reference sequence). CDR3 length: 15 residues. The CDR3 here is CAWSVPRTDTYGYTF. CDR3 bases: TGTGCCTGGAGTGTACCCAGGACGGACACCTATGGCTACACCTTC.

V and J are TRBV7-8 and TRBJ1-5; TRBD1 matches at 8 bases. The ends lost 1 base at V and 7 bases at J; junction bases unmatched: 6. CDR1 is SGHVS and CDR2 is FQNEAQ in the germline V gene. The CDR3 is 15 residues long. The CDR3 DNA sequence: TGTGCCAGCAGCTTAGGGGCAGGGGGCGGACAGCCCCAGCATTTT. As protein: CASSLGAGGGQPQHF.